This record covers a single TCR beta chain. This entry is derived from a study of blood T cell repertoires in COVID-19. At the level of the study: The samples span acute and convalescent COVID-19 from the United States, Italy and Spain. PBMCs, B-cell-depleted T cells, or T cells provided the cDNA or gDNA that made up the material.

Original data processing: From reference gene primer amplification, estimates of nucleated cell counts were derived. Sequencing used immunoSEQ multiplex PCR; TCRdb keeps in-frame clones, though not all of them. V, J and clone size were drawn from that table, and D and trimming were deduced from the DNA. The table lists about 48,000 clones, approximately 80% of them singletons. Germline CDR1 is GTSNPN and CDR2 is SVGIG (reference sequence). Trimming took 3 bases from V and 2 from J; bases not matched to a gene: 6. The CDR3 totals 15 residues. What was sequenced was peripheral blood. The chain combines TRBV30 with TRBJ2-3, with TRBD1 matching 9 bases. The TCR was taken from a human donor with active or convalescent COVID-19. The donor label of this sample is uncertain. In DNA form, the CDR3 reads TGTGCCTGGAGCGGGACAGGGATGTACACAGATACGCAGTATTTT. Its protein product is CAWSGTGMYTDTQYF.